The table lists the clone carrying this T cell receptor beta chain with a count of one. The CDR3 spans 14 residues. Germline assignment: CDR1 LNHDA and CDR2 SQIVND (reference sequence). Trimming removed 5 bases at V and 9 bases at J, with 17 bases between. This record comes from a study of blood T cell repertoires in COVID-19. As for the study in general: PBMCs, B-cell-depleted T cells, or T cells were the source of the cDNA or gDNA that made up the material.

Authors' data handling: Amplification of reference gene primers was used by the study to estimate nucleated cell counts. Libraries were prepared by immunoSEQ multiplex PCR; TCRdb keeps only in-frame clonotypes and omits some of them. V and J calls and clone size come straight from that table; D and trimming were deduced from the DNA. Altogether under 250,000 clones are present, 70% to 90% being singletons, with the ten largest covering about 2.5%. Patients in Seattle were enrolled during active infection, then followed longitudinally. The sequenced sample consisted of peripheral blood. The rearrangement uses TRBV19 and TRBJ2-1; maybe TRBD1 (5 bases). This sequence originates from a man between 25 and 39 years old with COVID-19, enrolled during active disease. The CDR3 loop is CASSGYSWGGEQFF. In nucleotides, the CDR3 is TGTGCCAGTAGTGGGTATTCCTGGGGCGGTGAGCAGTTCTTC.